The 18 T cell receptor beta chains listed next were all sequenced from one sample in a study of blood T cell repertoires in COVID-19. TCRdb's copy holds only in-frame clones and misses some; the assay was immunoSEQ multiplex PCR. The sample consists of under 300,000 clones, about 88% of them appearing once. Sequencing was carried out using peripheral blood. The receptors originated from a middle-aged woman who had recovered from COVID-19.

The V gene is TRBV18, the J gene TRBJ2-1, with 8 bases that match TRBD2. The CDR3 length is 14 residues. V shed 8 bases, J shed 6 bases, and the junction held 9 bases outside the gene matches. Germline V gene sequence: CDR1 KGHSH, CDR2 LQKENI. In DNA, the CDR3 is TGTGCCAGCGTGGCCAGCGGGGGTCCCAATGAGCAGTTCTTC. This encodes CASVASGGPNEQFF.

This clone was counted between two and nine times. This chain uses TRBV7-6 with TRBJ2-1; D is unresolved. CDR3 length: 14 residues. The V end was cut by 4 bases, the J end by 6 bases, with 13 bases between. The germline V gene has CDR1 SGHVS and CDR2 FNYEAQ. CDR3 loop: CASSSAGAVNEQFF. The DNA of the CDR3 is TGTGCCAGCAGCTCCGCCGGAGCAGTCAATGAGCAGTTCTTC.

A note on this clone: At one boundary the junction diverges from the germline segment, which might be a read error. This chain connects TRBV9 to TRBJ1-2; D gene ambiguous. The germline V gene has CDR1 SGDLS and CDR2 YYNGEE. This CDR3 spans 13 amino acids. The CDR3 loop reads CASSSQRNYGHTF. The CDR3 DNA reads as TGTGCCAGCAGCTCCCAGCGGAACTATGGCCACACCTTC.

The chain employs TRBV30 and TRBJ2-7; TRBD2 aligns across 8 bases. Germline loops: CDR1 GTSNPN, CDR2 SVGIG (reference sequence). The trim removed 0 bases at V and 6 bases at J, leaving 13 bases unmatched. CDR3 length equals 16 residues. The CDR3 DNA reads as TGTGCCTGGAGTGTAGTTAGCGGGATGGGGTTCGCCGAGCAGTACTTC. Amino acids: CAWSVVSGMGFAEQYF.

This clone occurred once. The chain employs TRBV3-1 (or the pseudogene TRBV3-2) and TRBJ1-3; maybe TRBD1 (5 bases). This CDR3 is built from 14 residues. V shed 6 bases and J shed 2 bases, with 11 bases lying between them. Germline V gene lookup returns CDR1 LGHDT and CDR2 YNNKEL (reference sequence). The CDR3 loop reads CASSLTDPGNTIYF. The CDR3 DNA follows: TGTGCCAGCAGTCTGACAGACCCTGGAAACACCATATATTTT.

The chain employs TRBV5-1 and TRBJ2-4; D remains unclear. Between the trimmed V and J ends, which lost 0 bases and 1 base, there was a span of 11 bases. The CDR3 loop spans 16 amino acids. The germline gives CDR1 SGHRS, CDR2 YFSETQ. The CDR3 is CASSLAGLGAKNIQYF. The CDR3 DNA follows: TGCGCCAGCAGCTTGGCAGGCCTTGGGGCCAAAAACATTCAGTACTTC.

This clone has only one observation. V is TRBV6-1 and J is TRBJ1-5, with D possibly matching TRBD1 (5 bases). Germline loops: CDR1 MNHNS, CDR2 SASEGT. V was pared by 3 bases and J by 6 bases, with 12 bases between. The CDR3 has 14 amino acids. The CDR3 DNA sequence: TGTGCCAGCAGTGACCATCCGACAGTTCAGCCCCAGCATTTT. Amino acids: CASSDHPTVQPQHF.

This rearrangement joins TRBV19 to TRBJ2-7, with 9 bases that match TRBD1. This CDR3 spans 14 amino acids. CDR1 is LNHDA, CDR2 SQIVND, per germline (reference sequence). After removal of 9 bases from V and 5 bases from J, the junction contained 11 bases not matched to a gene. DNA of the CDR3: TGTGCCAGCGCCACCGGGACAGGGTTACACGAGCAGTACTTC. It encodes CASATGTGLHEQYF.

V and J are TRBV30 and TRBJ1-1, with TRBD1 matching over 7 bases. This CDR3 contains 15 residues. Germline trimming cut 1 base from V and 4 bases from J; bases unmatched to any gene: 9. The V gene's germline CDR1 is GTSNPN and CDR2 SVGIG (reference sequence). CDR3 DNA: TGTGCCTGGAGTGAGAACAGGGGCGGAGGCACTGAAGCTTTCTTT. It yields the protein CAWSENRGGGTEAFF. Supplemented by reference TRBV30 and TRBJ1-1, the full variable domain reads SQTIHQWPATLVQPVGSPLSLECTVEGTSNPNLYWYRQAAGRGLQLLFYSVGIGQISSEVPQNLSASRPQDRQFILSSKKLLLSDSGFYLCAWSENRGGGTEAFFGQGTRLTVV.

The chain employs TRBV25-1 and TRBJ2-1, with TRBD1 matching 10 bases. The J segment lost 2 bases and the V segment lost 5 bases, leaving 9 bases of the junction unmatched. The CDR3 runs to 17 residues. Germline V CDR1 and CDR2: MGHDK, SYGVNS. Here the CDR3 DNA reads TGTGCCAGCAGTAGTCCGTCCGGGACAGGGGCCTACAATGAGCAGTTCTTC. This gives the protein CASSSPSGTGAYNEQFF.

V usage is TRBV30 and J usage is TRBJ1-2, with 8 nucleotides matching TRBD1. The germline gives CDR1 GTSNPN, CDR2 SVGIG (reference sequence). V was pared by 1 base and J by 4 bases, with 8 bases of the junction left unmatched. The CDR3 contains 15 residues. CDR3 DNA sequence: TGTGCCTGGAGTGACGGACAGGGTCCGTTCTATGGCTACACCTTC. Translation: CAWSDGQGPFYGYTF. Together with reference TRBV30 and TRBJ1-2, the CDR3 gives the full variable domain: SQTIHQWPATLVQPVGSPLSLECTVEGTSNPNLYWYRQAAGRGLQLLFYSVGIGQISSEVPQNLSASRPQDRQFILSSKKLLLSDSGFYLCAWSDGQGPFYGYTFGSGTRLTVV.

The chain employs TRBV6-5 and TRBJ1-6, with D perhaps matching TRBD1 (6 bases). The germline V and J ends were trimmed by 0 bases and 7 bases, with 10 bases remaining between them. Per the germline V gene, CDR1 is MNHEY and CDR2 is SVGAGI. CDR3 length: 15 amino acids. For the CDR3, the DNA is TGTGCCAGCAGTTACTCTGGACAGCAAAATTCACCCCTCCACTTT. Protein sequence: CASSYSGQQNSPLHF.

The chain links TRBV7-8 to TRBJ2-2, with 8 bases fitting TRBD2. The CDR3 contains 15 residues. The junction had 3 bases not matched to a gene; V was cut back by 3 bases and J by 3 bases. Per germline, CDR1 SGHVS and CDR2 FQNEAQ. CDR3 in amino acids: CASSFTSGDTGELFF. The CDR3 coding sequence is TGTGCCAGCAGCTTCACTAGCGGAGACACCGGGGAGCTGTTTTTT.

V is TRBV28 and J is TRBJ2-7; TRBD1 might be the D (8 bases). V gave up 3 bases and J gave up 5 bases, with 17 bases separating them. This CDR3 has 15 amino acids. Germline V gene sequence: CDR1 MDHEN, CDR2 SYDVKM. CDR3 region: CASSLGDRGGNEQYF. CDR3 bases: TGTGCCAGCAGTTTGGGTGACAGGGGAGGGAACGAGCAGTACTTC.

The sample holds many counts of this clone. V and J are TRBV19 and TRBJ2-2; weak D call: TRBD1 (6 bases). Trimming shortened V by 0 bases and J by 5 bases, and 13 bases separated the two germline ends. The CDR3 spans 16 residues. Germline CDR1 reads LNHDA; CDR2 reads SQIVND (reference sequence). CDR3 nucleotide sequence: TGTGCCAGTAGTATAGAGACAGGTAGTGGGACCGGGGAGCTGTTTTTT. As protein: CASSIETGSGTGELFF.

This clone was recorded once. The rearrangement joins TRBV28 to TRBJ1-1; D is undetermined. Trimming left V 7 bases short and J 9 bases short, with 9 bases between. Germline CDR1 is MDHEN and CDR2 is SYDVKM. This CDR3 has 10 amino acids. The CDR3 loop is CASILTKAFF. The CDR3 DNA is TGTGCCAGCATACTAACGAAAGCTTTCTTT. Drawing the rest from reference TRBV28 and TRBJ1-1, the complete variable domain is DVKVTQSSRYLVKRTGEKVFLECVQDMDHENMFWYRQDPGLGLRLIYFSYDVKMKEKGDIPEGYSVSREKKERFSLILESASTNQTSMYLCASILTKAFFGQGTRLTVV.

V and J are TRBV9 and TRBJ2-3; possibly TRBD1 for D (8 bases). With 4 bases removed from V and 2 bases from J, the gap between germline ends came to 20 bases. Germline-derived CDR1 and CDR2 are SGDLS and YYNGEE. This CDR3 contains 17 residues. Here the CDR3 DNA reads TGTGCCAGCAGCTACCCGGACAGGGAGGGTGACACAGATACGCAGTATTTT. The encoded protein is CASSYPDREGDTDTQYF.

This clone was found a few times. The chain carries TRBV4-1 and TRBJ1-6, with D tentatively TRBD1 (6 bases). Germline CDR1 and CDR2: MGHRA and YSYEKL. The ends were cut back, 0 bases at V and 10 bases at J, with 13 bases in the middle. The CDR3 contains 15 residues. The CDR3 DNA follows: TGCGCCAGCAGCCAAGAACAGGGCGCGGAATCACCCCTCCACTTT. This codes for CASSQEQGAESPLHF.